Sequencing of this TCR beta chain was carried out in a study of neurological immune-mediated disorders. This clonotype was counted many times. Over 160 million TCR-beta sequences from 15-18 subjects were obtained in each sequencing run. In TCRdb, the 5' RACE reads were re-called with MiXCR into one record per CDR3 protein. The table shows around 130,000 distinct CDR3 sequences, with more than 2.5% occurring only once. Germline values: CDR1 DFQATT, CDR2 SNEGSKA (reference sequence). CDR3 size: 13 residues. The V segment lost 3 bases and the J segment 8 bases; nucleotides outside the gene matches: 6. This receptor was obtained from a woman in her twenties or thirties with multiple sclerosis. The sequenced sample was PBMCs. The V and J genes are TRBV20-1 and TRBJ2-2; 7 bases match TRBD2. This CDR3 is CSASGRLEGELFF. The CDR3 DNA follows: TGCAGTGCTAGCGGGAGGTTGGAGGGGGAGCTGTTTTTT.